Following are 2 T cell receptor beta chains from one sample sequenced in a study of CD8 T cells in ankylosing spondylitis. TCRdb re-analysed the 5' RACE reads in MiXCR, keeping a single row per CDR3 protein. The profile covers roughly 130,000 distinct CDR3 sequences, with about a tenth appearing a single time and 2.5% to 4% taken by the ten largest. The sequencing input was blood, either unsorted or a sorted T cell fraction (not recorded which). All receptors derive from a male donor with ankylosing spondylitis or in good health (not recorded which).

This clonotype was picked up many times. The chain recombines TRBV7-2 with TRBJ2-3; TRBD2 matches 12 bases. CDR1 and CDR2 from the germline V gene are SGHTA and FQGNSA. This CDR3 comprises 14 residues. J was trimmed by 4 bases and V by 10 bases; bases with no gene match: 6. The DNA of the CDR3 is TGTGCCACTCGGACTAGCGGGACGGCAGATACGCAGTATTTT. Translation gives CATRTSGTADTQYF.

This clonotype has a handful of counts. The chain recombines TRBV7-2 with TRBJ2-1; 16 bases fit TRBD2. With 3 bases clipped from V and 8 bases from J, the junction kept 25 bases outside the gene matches. This CDR3 region has 23 residues. Per germline, CDR1 SGHTA and CDR2 FQGNSA. In DNA, the CDR3 is TGTGCCAGCAGCTTTTTCGGTATATCGGGGACTAGCGGGAGGGCCTTCGCAGGCGATGAGCAGTTCTTC. Encoded protein: CASSFFGISGTSGRAFAGDEQFF.